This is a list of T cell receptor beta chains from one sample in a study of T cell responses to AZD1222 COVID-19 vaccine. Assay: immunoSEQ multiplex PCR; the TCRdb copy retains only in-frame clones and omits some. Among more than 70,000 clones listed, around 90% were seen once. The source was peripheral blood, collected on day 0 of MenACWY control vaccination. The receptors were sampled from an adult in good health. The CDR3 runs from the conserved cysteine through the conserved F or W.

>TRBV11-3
CASSFRTGANTGELFF
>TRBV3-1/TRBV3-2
CASSQDLLAGGGELFF
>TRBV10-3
CAISEGHRGQETQYF
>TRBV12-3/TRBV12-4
CASSFQGAYGYTF
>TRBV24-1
CATSDGGPVPNYGYTF
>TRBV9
CASSPSGQGANTIYF
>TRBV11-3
CASSPTLAGSYNEQFF
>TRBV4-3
CASSQGSAGGSGELFF
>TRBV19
CASSRTGNYGYTF
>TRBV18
CASSPQGSEKLFF
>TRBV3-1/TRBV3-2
CASSQTHKGHGYTF
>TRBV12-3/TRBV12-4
CASSFPKSEAFF
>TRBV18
CASSPPSDRSTEAFF
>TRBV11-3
CASSLMGEREKLFF
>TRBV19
CASSVGQEAGNTIYF
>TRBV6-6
CASRRLADLLSSYEQYF
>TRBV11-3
CASSRQGPPEAFF
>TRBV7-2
CASGLVSGGPYEQYF
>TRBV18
CASSPIGRGQTEKLFF
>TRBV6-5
CASTPGQHYEKLFF
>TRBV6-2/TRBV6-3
CASSLKTGPPWNTQYF
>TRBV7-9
CASSLRTSGYQETQYF